Given below is one T cell receptor beta chain in context. Germline-derived CDR1 and CDR2 are MGHRA and YSYEKL. The CDR3 covers 16 residues. For each CDR3 protein, TCRdb gives one entry from its re-call of the 5' RACE reads, without DNA. The sample holds 300,000 to 450,000 distinct CDR3 sequences. This specimen comes from a study of monozygotic twins with inflammatory bowel disease. Source material: blood. The receptor was isolated from a human donor with ulcerative colitis or Crohn's disease, or a healthy co-twin of an affected twin (not recorded which). The chain couples TRBV4-1 to TRBJ2-1; TCRdb proposes TRBD1, but this gene call is untestable without DNA. CDR3 region: CASSLQRGEIYNEQFF.